Included here is one T cell receptor beta chain sequence, with context. No cognate antigen has been identified for it. The input lacks base qualities; no much larger clone sits a single base away. This sample is part of a study of blood T cell repertoires in COVID-19 (dated by TCRdb to 2019 to 2021). About the investigation overall: Samples covering the acute and convalescent phases of COVID-19 were provided by collaborators in the United States, Italy and Spain. The samples were drawn from two sources: the first 160 participants of the ongoing ImmuneRACE study, and 1,000 to 1,500 subjects contributed by 6 global collaborators. HLA class I and class II types, where available, came from metadata supplied by the sample provider rather than from assay-based typing. Nearly every sample came with metadata listing a de-identified subject ID, COVID-19 status, age in years and sex. Subjects who had been exposed to COVID-19, were actively infected with it, or had recovered from it provided the deeply sampled blood TCRbeta repertoires that made up the dataset. The repertoires were made available in a free public database intended to serve as a resource for research on the immune response to SARS-CoV-2. The material from the prospective study consisted of cDNA or gDNA derived from T cells, B-cell-depleted T cells, or PBMCs. Broader findings and caveats from the paper: How much clinical and demographic metadata was included differed by source and by participant, and the metadata was provided uncurated.

Participants in the prospective study were aged about 18 to 90 years, lived in over 20 United States geographic areas, and enrolled through a virtual design. In the prospective study, cohorts were assigned on the basis of participant-reported clinical history obtained from a screening survey and a study questionnaire. Exposed participants had been in contact with someone with a PCR-confirmed or clinician-diagnosed COVID-19 case within 2 weeks of study entry. Mobile phlebotomists in the prospective study collected whole blood, serum and a nasopharyngeal or oropharyngeal swab from every participant. Additional blood draws and questionnaires over an approximately 2-month period could optionally be provided by prospective study participants. Prospective study blood samples were shipped either frozen or at room temperature before DNA extraction. At the junction V is shortened by 0 bases and J by 9 bases; bases outside the gene matches: 7. Including cysteine and phenylalanine, the CDR3 has 15 amino acids. This entry keeps only the CDR3 DNA: 45 bases, framed from base 1. CDR1 SGDLS and CDR2 YYNGEE are derived from the germline V gene.

The immunoSEQ Assay, a bias-controlled multiplex PCR, was used to amplify TCRbeta CDR3 regions from genomic DNA. The authors' pipeline ran thus. Within the assay, amplification of reference gene primers was used to estimate how many nucleated cells each sample contained. Sequence reads were collapsed and filtered to measure the absolute abundance of every unique TCRbeta CDR3 rearrangement. Productive Simpson clonality was computed per sample as the square root of Simpson's diversity index over productive rearrangements. TCRdb provides this immuneACCESS table in a form limited to in-frame rearrangements. Some clones are lacking; in checked studies, under half of them reflect an unresolved V gene, and why the rest are absent is not known. The V and J calls and the clone size are those of that table, but D and trimming were determined from the DNA. Recorded for this sample are 200,000 to 250,000 clones; about four fifths of them occurred a single time. The top ten constitute approximately 4.8% of the sample.

Sequencing was carried out using PBMCs or T cells enriched from blood (not recorded which). This sequence was found in a woman between 50 and 59 years old who had been exposed to COVID-19. The rearrangement joined TRBV9 to TRBJ2-1; 9 bases in the middle match TRBD2. The nucleotide sequence reads TGTGCCAGCAGCGTAGATGGCGGGGGGGCAGGTGAGCAGTTCTTC. Translated, this gives CASSVDGGGAGEQFF. With all but the CDR3 taken from the reference TRBV9 and TRBJ2-1 genes, the full variable domain is: DSGVTQTPKHLITATGQRVTLRCSPRSGDLSVYWYQQSLDQGLQFLIQYYNGEERAKGNILERFSAQQFPDLHSELNLSSLELGDSALYFCASSVDGGGAGEQFFGPGTRLTVL.